The 9 T cell receptor beta chains below were found in one sample sequenced in a study of sequential checkpoint blockade in melanoma. Repertoires were generated with immunoSEQ multiplex PCR, while TCRdb's copy carries only in-frame clones and drops some. The sample has more than 25,000 clones, roughly 80% seen once; the top ten hold about an eighth. The treatment here: randomized to nivolumab then ipilimumab (arm A) or the reverse (arm B). Sequencing was performed on CD8+ T cells sorted from blood (inferred from file names), taken from a patient given nivolumab and ipilimumab in sequence. These TCRs come from a human donor with melanoma.

This sequence joins TRBV4-3 and TRBJ2-1; perhaps TRBD2 as D (6 bases). Trimming pared 2 bases from V and 1 base from J, leaving 21 bases between. Germline V gene lookup returns CDR1 LGHNA and CDR2 YSLEER. This CDR3 region has 19 residues. The CDR3 sequence: CASSQTGGVGFGSYNEQFF. CDR3 coding DNA: TGCGCCAGCAGCCAAACTGGAGGGGTCGGGTTCGGATCCTACAATGAGCAGTTCTTC.

V is TRBV7-9 and J is TRBJ2-7; D may be TRBD2 (6 bases). CDR1 and CDR2 (germline): SEHNR, FQNEAQ (reference sequence). V shed 4 bases and J shed 4 bases, with 11 bases lying between them. The CDR3 is made up of 13 amino acids. CDR3: CASSSGLEYEQYF. In DNA form, the CDR3 reads TGTGCCAGCAGCTCGGGACTTGAGTACGAGCAGTACTTC.

V is TRBV7-9 and J is TRBJ2-5, with D possibly matching TRBD2 (6 bases). The V end lost 4 bases, the J end lost 5 bases, and 14 bases lay between the germline ends. Germline V lookup: CDR1 SEHNR, CDR2 FQNEAQ (reference sequence). This CDR3 comprises 14 residues. The CDR3 bases are TGTGCCAGCAGCTCCGACGATCGGGAGGAGACCCAGTACTTC. It encodes CASSSDDREETQYF.

This chain uses TRBV27 with TRBJ2-7; maybe TRBD2 (5 bases). V lost 5 bases, J lost 5 bases, and 10 bases lay in between. This CDR3 spans 12 amino acids. The V gene's germline CDR1 is MNHEY and CDR2 SMNVEV (reference sequence). The CDR3 DNA sequence: TGTGCCAGCAGTCCCCCCGGGAACGAGCAGTACTTC. Translated: CASSPPGNEQYF.

The rearrangement uses TRBV7-9 and TRBJ1-3; D may be TRBD1 (5 bases). The germline CDR1 and CDR2 sequences are SEHNR and FQNEAQ (reference sequence). V dropped 8 bases and J dropped 1 base, with 9 bases sitting between them. This CDR3 contains 13 residues. This chain's CDR3 is CASRQGSGNTIYF. CDR3 in DNA: TGTGCCAGCCGGCAGGGTTCTGGAAACACCATATATTTT.

Sample share makes this clone medium-sized. The V gene is TRBV10-2, the J gene TRBJ2-7; 11 bases fit TRBD1. The CDR3 extends over 16 amino acids. The germline gives CDR1 WSHSY, CDR2 SAAADI. Trimming took 2 bases from V and 6 from J; bases not matched to a gene: 9. As DNA, the CDR3 is TGCGCCAGCAGTGAGCCCGGGACAGGGGGACAGCGCGAGCAGTACTTC. It yields the protein CASSEPGTGGQREQYF.

V usage is TRBV9 and J usage is TRBJ2-3; D perhaps matches TRBD2 (7 bases). Germline-derived CDR1 and CDR2 are SGDLS and YYNGEE. The CDR3 has 15 residues. Trimming left V 4 bases short and J 2 bases short, with 14 bases between. CDR3 nucleotides: TGTGCCAGCAGCACCCGGGGGGCAAACACAGATACGCAGTATTTT. The encoded protein is CASSTRGANTDTQYF.

The chain recombines TRBV7-6 with TRBJ2-3; 8 positions agree with TRBD2. CDR1 is SGHVS and CDR2 is FNYEAQ in the germline V gene. The CDR3 spans 17 residues. Trimming at V came to 1 base and at J to 5 bases, leaving 11 bases not matched to a gene. The CDR3 spells CASSLVGRGAEGDTQYF. The CDR3, as DNA: TGTGCCAGCAGCTTAGTTGGGCGGGGGGCCGAGGGAGATACGCAGTATTTT.

This clone has ten or more counts. The rearrangement links TRBV7-9 to TRBJ2-5, with 8 bases aligning to TRBD2. CDR1 and CDR2 from the germline V gene are SEHNR and FQNEAQ (reference sequence). The CDR3 is 13 amino acids. V trimming: 6 bases; J trimming: 4 bases; junction bases outside the gene matches: 4. CDR3 coding DNA: TGTGCCAGCAGGCCGGGACTAGGAGAGACCCAGTACTTC. Protein sequence: CASRPGLGETQYF.